Shown below are 5 T cell receptor beta chains from a single sample sequenced in a study of blood T cells in healthy people across ages. Then a second PCR, running roughly 6 to 12 cycles, was carried out with a sample-barcoded 5' primer and a J-beta primer mix. TCRdb used MiXCR to reprocess the 5' RACE reads, holding one entry per CDR3 protein. This table holds some 900,000 distinct CDR3 sequences, 40% to 60% found once. Sequencing was done on a sample of blood. Receptor source: a man between 25 and 39 years old in good health.

This clonotype was counted once. The CDR3 DNA sequence: TGTGCCAGCAGCCAGACTTCCCATACTAGCGTTCTATACGAGCAGTACTTC. Translated: CASSQTSHTSVLYEQYF. The rearrangement joins TRBV3-1 to TRBJ2-4, with 7 bases that match TRBD2. The assigned J gene may be wrong: the sequence end matches TRBJ2-7 better. This CDR3 is built from 17 residues. Germline V gene sequence: CDR1 LGHDT, CDR2 YNNKEL (reference sequence).

The gene calls are TRBV27 and TRBJ2-1; TRBD2 agrees at 12 bases. The germline gives CDR1 MNHEY, CDR2 SMNVEV (reference sequence). J gave up 6 bases and V 5 bases, and 5 bases lay outside the gene matches. This CDR3 is 15 amino acids long. The CDR3 nucleotides are TGTGCCAGCAGTCTTCTAGCGGGGGGGTTCAATGAGCAGTTCTTC. It yields the protein CASSLLAGGFNEQFF.

This chain uses TRBV7-8 with TRBJ1-5; 7 bases line up with TRBD1. With 9 bases clipped from V and 2 bases from J, the junction kept 7 bases outside the gene matches. Germline V gene lookup returns CDR1 SGHVS and CDR2 FQNEAQ. The CDR3 consists of 14 residues. CDR3 nucleotide sequence: TGTGCCAGTACAGGGGTGAGGGGCAATCAGCCCCAGCATTTT. Translating it yields CASTGVRGNQPQHF. Variable domain in full (rest from reference TRBV7-8 and TRBJ1-5): GAGVSQSPRYKVAKRGQDVALRCDPISGHVSLFWYQQALGQGPEFLTYFQNEAQLDKSGLPSDRFFAERPEGSVSTLKIQRTQQEDSAVYLCASTGVRGNQPQHFGDGTRLSIL.

This sequence joins TRBV7-9 and TRBJ2-7, with a possible D match to TRBD1 (6 bases). This CDR3 contains 14 residues. Germline CDR1 is SEHNR and CDR2 is FQNEAQ (reference sequence). The ends were cut back, 5 bases at V and 2 bases at J, with 13 bases in the middle. This CDR3 is CASSTGTSPYEQYF. CDR3 bases: TGTGCCAGCAGCACAGGGACATCTCCCTACGAGCAGTACTTC.

The J gene is TRBJ2-5, the V gene TRBV7-6, with D hard to call. The DNA end is more similar to TRBJ2-7, so the J call may be wrong. Germline CDR1 and CDR2: SGHVS and FNYEAQ. The CDR3 contains 13 residues. The CDR3 bases are TGTGCCAGCAGCGCGTCTGGCGGCCACGAGCAGTACTTC. Its protein is CASSASGGHEQYF.